What follows are 2 T cell receptor beta chains derived from one specimen sequenced in a study of blood T cell repertoires in COVID-19. The table came from immunoSEQ multiplex PCR; TCRdb's copy has only in-frame clones and leaves some out. The data contain 200,000 to 250,000 clones, 84% of them seen just once; the ten biggest clones take up approximately 20%. Sample: peripheral blood. These receptor sequences come from a young man with active or convalescent COVID-19.

The rearrangement uses TRBV19 and TRBJ2-1, with a possible D match to TRBD2 (6 bases). Trimming shortened V by 10 bases and J by 10 bases, and 20 bases separated the two germline ends. This CDR3 contains 13 residues. Germline V CDR1 and CDR2: LNHDA, SQIVND (reference sequence). The CDR3 coding sequence is TGTGCCACGAGACTAGAGCGGAGTCGGGAGCAGTTCTTC. Translating gives CATRLERSREQFF.

The rearrangement uses TRBV7-9 and TRBJ2-2; no firm D call. The CDR3 spans 16 residues. The germline CDR1 and CDR2 sequences are SEHNR and FQNEAQ (reference sequence). V was trimmed by 3 bases and J by 1 base, leaving 12 bases between them. In DNA form, the CDR3 reads TGTGCCAGCAGCTTGCTTCCGAGAGGGAACACCGGGGAGCTGTTTTTT. As protein: CASSLLPRGNTGELFF.